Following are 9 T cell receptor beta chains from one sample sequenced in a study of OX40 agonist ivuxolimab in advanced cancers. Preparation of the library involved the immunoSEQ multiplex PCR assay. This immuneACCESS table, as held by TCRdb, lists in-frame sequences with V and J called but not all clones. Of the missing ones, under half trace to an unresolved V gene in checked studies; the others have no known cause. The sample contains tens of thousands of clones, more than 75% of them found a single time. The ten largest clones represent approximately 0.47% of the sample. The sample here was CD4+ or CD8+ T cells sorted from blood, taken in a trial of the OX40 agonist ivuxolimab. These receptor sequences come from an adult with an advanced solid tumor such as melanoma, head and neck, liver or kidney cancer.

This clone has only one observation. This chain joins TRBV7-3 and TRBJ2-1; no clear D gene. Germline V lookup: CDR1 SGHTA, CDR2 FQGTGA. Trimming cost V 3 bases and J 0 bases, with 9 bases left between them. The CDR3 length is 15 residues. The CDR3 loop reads CASSFYGSSYNEQFF. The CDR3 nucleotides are TGTGCCAGCAGCTTCTACGGAAGCTCCTACAATGAGCAGTTCTTC.

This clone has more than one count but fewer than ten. The chain's CDR3 is CASSPGQGNSPLHF. CDR3 coding DNA: TGCGCCAGCAGCCCGGGACAGGGTAATTCACCCCTCCACTTT. This chain links TRBV5-1 with TRBJ1-6; 9 positions agree with TRBD1. The CDR3 length is 14 residues. V was clipped by 4 bases and J by 6 bases; unmatched bases: 2. Per germline, CDR1 SGHRS and CDR2 YFSETQ. Together with reference TRBV5-1 and TRBJ1-6, the CDR3 gives the full variable domain: KAGVTQTPRYLIKTRGQQVTLSCSPISGHRSVSWYQQTPGQGLQFLFEYFSETQRNKGNFPGRFSGRQFSNSRSEMNVSTLELGDSALYLCASSPGQGNSPLHFGNGTRLTVT.

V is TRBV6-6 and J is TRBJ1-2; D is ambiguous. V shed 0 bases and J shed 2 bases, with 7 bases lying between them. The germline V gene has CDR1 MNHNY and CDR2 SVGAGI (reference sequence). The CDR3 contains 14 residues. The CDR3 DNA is TGTGCCAGCAGTTACTCGAGGGCGAACTATGGCTACACCTTC. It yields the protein CASSYSRANYGYTF.

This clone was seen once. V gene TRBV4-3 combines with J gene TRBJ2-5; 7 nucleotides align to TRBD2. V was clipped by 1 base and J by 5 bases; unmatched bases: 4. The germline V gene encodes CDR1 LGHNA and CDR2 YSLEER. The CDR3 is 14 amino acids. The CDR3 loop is CASSQAWGGETQYF. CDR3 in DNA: TGCGCCAGCAGCCAAGCCTGGGGGGGGGAGACCCAGTACTTC.

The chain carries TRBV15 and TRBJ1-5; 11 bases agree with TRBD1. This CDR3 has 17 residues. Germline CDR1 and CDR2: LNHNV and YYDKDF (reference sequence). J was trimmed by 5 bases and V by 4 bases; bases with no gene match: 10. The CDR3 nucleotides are TGTGCCACCAGCACCTTTCGGACAGGGGGCGTAGATCAGCCCCAGCATTTT. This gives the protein CATSTFRTGGVDQPQHF.

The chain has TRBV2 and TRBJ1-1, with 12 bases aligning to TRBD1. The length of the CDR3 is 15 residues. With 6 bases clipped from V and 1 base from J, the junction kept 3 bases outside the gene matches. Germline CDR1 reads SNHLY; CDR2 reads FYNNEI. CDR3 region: CASSGTGGPNTEAFF. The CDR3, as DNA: TGTGCCAGCAGCGGGACAGGGGGCCCGAACACTGAAGCTTTCTTT.

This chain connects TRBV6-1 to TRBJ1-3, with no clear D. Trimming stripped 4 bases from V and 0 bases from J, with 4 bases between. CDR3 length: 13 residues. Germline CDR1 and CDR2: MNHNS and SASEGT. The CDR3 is CASSAFSGNTIYF. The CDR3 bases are TGTGCCAGCAGTGCGTTCTCTGGAAACACCATATATTTT.

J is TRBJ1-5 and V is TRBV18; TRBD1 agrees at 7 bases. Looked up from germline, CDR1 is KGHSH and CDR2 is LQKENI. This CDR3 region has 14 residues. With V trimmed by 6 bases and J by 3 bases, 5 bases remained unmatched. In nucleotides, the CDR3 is TGTGCCAGCTCCCGGACAGGCTCCAATCAGCCCCAGCATTTT. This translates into CASSRTGSNQPQHF.

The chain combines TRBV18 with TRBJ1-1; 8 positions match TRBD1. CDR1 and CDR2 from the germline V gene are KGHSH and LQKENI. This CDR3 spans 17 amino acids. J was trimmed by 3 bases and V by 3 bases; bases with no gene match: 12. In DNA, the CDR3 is TGTGCCAGCTCACCTTTTGCAGGGGGCGCGACGTACACTGAAGCTTTCTTT. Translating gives CASSPFAGGATYTEAFF.